The 31 T cell receptor beta chains presented below share a single source sample, sequenced in a study of T cells in Graves' hyperthyroidism and ophthalmopathy. Regions amplified from RNA transcripts were the TCR beta CDR3 regions. HTBI primers were the set used in a first-round RT-PCR of the TCR CDR3. In TCRdb, the multiplex PCR reads were re-called with MiXCR into one record per CDR3 protein. Of 30,000 to 40,000 distinct CDR3 sequences listed, about 50% were seen once; the top ten hold approximately 6.2%. Specimen: blood. Receptors originate from a woman in her fifties or sixties with Graves' hyperthyroidism that later progressed to Graves' ophthalmopathy.

Of note for this clonotype: No conserved phenylalanine or tryptophan is present at the end of the CDR3, so a read error is the likely explanation. The rearrangement links TRBV6-6 to TRBJ2-7; 7 bases are a match to TRBD2. The J segment lost 7 bases and the V segment lost 8 bases, leaving 8 bases of the junction unmatched. The germline CDR1 and CDR2 sequences are MNHNY and SVGAGI (reference sequence). The CDR3 is 12 residues long. The CDR3 DNA reads as TGTGCCAGCGGGGGGGGGAGTCTTGAGCAGTACTAC. Translation: CASGGGSLEQYY.

Turning to this clonotype: At one end the junction does not follow the germline gene, possibly because of a read error. The chain recombines TRBV20-1 with TRBJ2-5; TRBD2 is a possible D gene (6 bases). CDR3 length: 13 amino acids. Germline loops: CDR1 DFQATT, CDR2 SNEGSKA (reference sequence). CDR3 bases: TGCAGTGCCATAGGTTTAGGCCGCGGGACTCCTTTTTTC. This codes for CSAIGLGRGTPFF.

This clonotype has ten or more counts. This chain connects TRBV20-1 to TRBJ2-1, with a possible D match to TRBD1 (5 bases). This CDR3 is 15 amino acids long. The V and J ends lost 1 base and 8 bases respectively, with 18 bases between them. The V gene's germline CDR1 is DFQATT and CDR2 SNEGSKA (reference sequence). This CDR3 is CSARVQGPPPDEQFF. The CDR3 nucleotides read TGCAGTGCTAGAGTGCAGGGTCCCCCCCCCGATGAGCAGTTCTTC.

In its sample, this clonotype was seen once. This chain uses TRBV6-5 with TRBJ2-1; the D is unclear. The germline V gene encodes CDR1 MNHEY and CDR2 SVGAGI. Trimming removed 8 bases at V and 7 bases at J, with 15 bases between. The CDR3 is 13 amino acids. This chain's CDR3 is CASGYSAGNEQFF. DNA for the CDR3: TGTGCCAGCGGCTACTCCGCCGGGAATGAGCAGTTCTTC.

Many counts were recorded for this clonotype. The chain combines TRBV14 with TRBJ2-7; 10 bases map to TRBD2. The CDR3 totals 13 residues. V was clipped by 1 base and J by 12 bases; unmatched bases: 6. The germline V gene has CDR1 SGHDN and CDR2 FVKESK. The DNA for the CDR3 is TGTGCCAGCAGCCAAGCTCTAGCGGGAGCTCTGTACTTC. This translates into CASSQALAGALYF.

This clonotype is labeled medium-sized. V is TRBV24-1 and J is TRBJ1-2, with TRBD1 matching 7 bases. This CDR3 is built from 15 residues. From germline, CDR1 is KGHDR and CDR2 SFDVKD. The V gene end was trimmed by 2 bases and the J gene end by 8 bases; junction bases not matched to a gene: 10. The CDR3 loop reads CATSDSSKTGLGYTF. CDR3 coding DNA: TGTGCCACCAGTGATTCTTCAAAGACAGGGCTAGGCTACACCTTC.

This clonotype was recorded at least ten times. The V call is TRBV11-3, the J call TRBJ1-1; 8 bases map to TRBD1. J was trimmed by 8 bases and V by 1 base; bases with no gene match: 9. CDR1 is SGHNT and CDR2 is YENEEA in the germline V gene. The CDR3 runs to 15 residues. CDR3 in amino acids: CASSLVTGQVLEAFF. CDR3 bases: TGTGCCAGCAGCTTAGTAACGGGACAGGTCCTCGAAGCTTTCTTT.

This chain uses TRBV10-1 with TRBJ1-6, with a weak D call TRBD1 (6 bases). The germline V and J ends were trimmed by 0 bases and 10 bases, with 13 bases remaining between them. Germline CDR1 is WNHNN and CDR2 is SYGVQD (reference sequence). The CDR3 covers 15 residues. The DNA of the CDR3 is TGCGCCAGCAGTGAGTCCCCGACAGGCCGATCACCCCTCCACTTT. This translates into CASSESPTGRSPLHF.

The chain employs TRBV2 and TRBJ1-5, with 7 positions matching TRBD1. This CDR3 is 13 amino acids long. Looked up from germline, CDR1 is SNHLY and CDR2 is FYNNEI. J gave up 11 bases and V 4 bases, and 8 bases lay outside the gene matches. CDR3 sequence (DNA): TGTGCCAGCAGTGGGGACAGCCAAGAGACCCAGCATTTT. Amino acids: CASSGDSQETQHF.

The chain links TRBV5-5 to TRBJ1-2, with 10 bases fitting TRBD1. V shed 2 bases, J shed 7 bases, and the junction held 5 bases outside the gene matches. This CDR3 contains 14 residues. Germline CDR1 is SGHKS and CDR2 is YYEKEE (reference sequence). In nucleotides, the CDR3 is TGTGCCAGCAGCTTCCGGGGACAGGGGTTTGGCTACACCTTC. Translated, it gives CASSFRGQGFGYTF.

This clonotype was seen a single time. The genes are TRBV6-6 and TRBJ2-1; 8 positions match TRBD2. The CDR3 has 16 amino acids. CDR1 and CDR2 (germline): MNHNY, SVGAGI (reference sequence). V was clipped by 6 bases and J by 4 bases; unmatched bases: 11. The chain's CDR3 is CASRSDSGIWYNEQFF. CDR3 nucleotide sequence: TGTGCCAGCAGATCAGATAGCGGGATATGGTACAATGAGCAGTTCTTC.

This clonotype was detected many times. The chain combines TRBV6-4 with TRBJ2-3; 10 bases map to TRBD2. From germline, CDR1 is MRHNA and CDR2 SNTAGT. The V gene end was trimmed by 5 bases and the J gene end by 2 bases; junction bases not matched to a gene: 4. The CDR3 loop spans 15 amino acids. The CDR3 reads CASSNLAGDTDTQYF. The DNA for the CDR3 is TGTGCCAGCAGTAATCTAGCGGGAGACACAGATACGCAGTATTTT.

By sample fraction, this clonotype is medium-sized (0.01 to 0.1%). The CDR3 region has the DNA TGCAGCTTCTTAGCGGGAGGGAACTACAATGAGCAGTTCTTC. Translating gives CSFLAGGNYNEQFF. The chain is built from TRBV29-1 and TRBJ2-1; 11 bases map to TRBD2. V trimming: 8 bases; J trimming: 3 bases; junction bases outside the gene matches: 6. The CDR3 extends over 14 amino acids. CDR1 SQVTM and CDR2 ANQGSEA come from the germline V gene.

This clonotype turned up a few times. The V gene is TRBV25-1, the J gene TRBJ2-5, with a weak D call TRBD1 (5 bases). CDR1 is MGHDK, CDR2 SYGVNS, per germline. The germline V and J ends were trimmed by 1 base and 7 bases, with 16 bases remaining between them. The CDR3 has 15 amino acids. In DNA, the CDR3 is TGTGCCAGCAGTGAATCGGTTGGGCAGGGCGGGACCCAGTACTTC. Translation gives CASSESVGQGGTQYF.

The chain combines TRBV2 with TRBJ2-2; possible D gene TRBD1, 6 bases. Trimming stripped 6 bases from V and 6 bases from J, with 23 bases between. The length of the CDR3 is 17 residues. CDR1 SNHLY and CDR2 FYNNEI come from the germline V gene. The CDR3 nucleotides are TGTGCCAGCAGCGAAAGCCGCACAGGGTTGGGTGCCGGGGAGCTGTTTTTT. This encodes CASSESRTGLGAGELFF. Using reference TRBV2 and TRBJ2-2 for the parts outside the CDR3, the full variable domain is EPEVTQTPSHQVTQMGQEVILRCVPISNHLYFYWYRQILGQKVEFLVSFYNNEISEKSEIFDDQFSVERPDGSNFTLKIRSTKLEDSAMYFCASSESRTGLGAGELFFGEGSRLTVL.

As regards this clonotype: An end of the junction does not agree with germline; a read error may underlie this. The chain is built from TRBV10-3 and TRBJ2-6; D gene ambiguous. CDR3 size: 14 residues. From germline, CDR1 is ENHRY and CDR2 SYGVKD. The CDR3 nucleotides are TGTGCCATCACCCAAGACGGTGGGGACAACGTCCTGACTTTC. Residues: CAITQDGGDNVLTF.

The chain recombines TRBV7-2 with TRBJ2-6, with 8 bases identical to TRBD2. Germline CDR1 SGHTA, CDR2 FQGNSA. V shed 1 base and J 4 bases; nucleotides not matched to a gene: 0. The CDR3 spans 15 residues. Written as DNA, the CDR3 is TGTGCCAGCAGCTTAGTAGCGGGAGGGGCCAACGTCCTGACTTTC. Protein sequence: CASSLVAGGANVLTF.

This clonotype appeared a single time. This CDR3 is missing its conserved last phenylalanine or tryptophan, likely due to a read error. No DNA is shown, since the ends of the CDR3 on it are uncertain; the CDR3 is the one TCRdb lists. The gene calls are TRBV11-3 and TRBJ2-7; the table's TRBD1 call for D was not verified on the DNA. Germline CDR1 and CDR2: SGHNT and YENEEA. Including both end residues, the CDR3 is 8 amino acids long. Here the CDR3 reads CASSPGTI.

Concerning this clonotype: Relative to the germline gene, one junction end is altered; a read error may explain this. The CDR3 loop reads CASSLRGTVETQYF. The CDR3 DNA reads as TGTGCCAGCAGCTTGCGGGGGACAGTGGAGACCCAGTATTTC. This chain links TRBV5-6 with TRBJ2-5; D might be TRBD1 (7 bases). The CDR3 contains 14 residues. Germline lookup yields CDR1 SGHDT and CDR2 YYEEEE.

This clonotype was recorded only once. This sequence joins TRBV19 and TRBJ2-5, with 8 nucleotides matching TRBD2. Germline loops: CDR1 LNHDA, CDR2 SQIVND (reference sequence). CDR3 length equals 16 residues. J was trimmed by 5 bases and V by 3 bases; bases with no gene match: 11. CDR3 in amino acids: CASSIYSRGVEETQYF. The CDR3 DNA follows: TGTGCCAGTAGTATCTACTCGCGGGGGGTAGAGGAGACCCAGTACTTC. Full variable domain (missing parts from reference TRBV19 and TRBJ2-5): DGGITQSPKYLFRKEGQNVTLSCEQNLNHDAMYWYRQDPGQGLRLIYYSQIVNDFQKGDIAEGYSVSREKKESFPLTVTSAQKNPTAFYLCASSIYSRGVEETQYFGPGTRLLVL.

This chain links TRBV6-1 with TRBJ2-3; a possible D gene is TRBD2 (7 bases). The CDR3 has 13 residues. Germline lookup yields CDR1 MNHNS and CDR2 SASEGT. V lost 11 bases and J lost 0, with 12 bases in between. The CDR3 DNA reads as TGTGCCGTAGGGGGGGCTAGCACAGATACGCAGTATTTT. Its translation is CAVGGASTDTQYF.

This clonotype has ten or more counts. The chain links TRBV12-3 or TRBV12-4 to TRBJ1-1, with 8 positions matching TRBD1. The CDR3 has 11 residues. Germline trimming cut 9 bases from V and 5 bases from J; bases unmatched to any gene: 2. CDR3 sequence (DNA): TGTGCCAGTAACAGGGGGACTGAAGCTTTCTTT. This gives the protein CASNRGTEAFF.

This clonotype has a single count. CDR3 in DNA: TGTGCCAGCAGCTTATACTTAGCGGCCACAGATACGCAGTTCTTC. Its protein is CASSLYLAATDTQFF. The chain couples TRBV9 to TRBJ2-1; the D gene is possibly TRBD2 (6 bases). The V gene's germline CDR1 is SGDLS and CDR2 YYNGEE. The V end was cut by 4 bases, the J end by 12 bases, with 23 bases between. This CDR3 has 15 residues.

The V call is TRBV5-6, the J call TRBJ1-1; 8 bases are a match to TRBD1. CDR1 and CDR2 from the germline V gene are SGHDT and YYEEEE. The V gene end was trimmed by 0 bases and the J gene end by 1 base; junction bases not matched to a gene: 5. The CDR3 totals 16 residues. The CDR3 loop reads CASSLAFGTGNTEAFF. The CDR3 DNA is TGTGCCAGCAGCTTGGCCTTCGGGACAGGGAACACTGAAGCTTTCTTT.

This clonotype ranks as medium-sized. The V gene is TRBV10-3, the J gene TRBJ2-7; D gene uncertain. From germline, CDR1 is ENHRY and CDR2 SYGVKD. The CDR3 runs to 13 residues. V was trimmed by 5 bases and J by 3 bases, leaving 11 bases between them. Here the CDR3 DNA reads TGTGCCATCAGTTCAGGCAGCAGCTACGAGCAGTACTTC. Translated: CAISSGSSYEQYF.

This clonotype was recorded at least ten times. This chain uses TRBV20-1 with TRBJ2-2, with 8 bases fitting TRBD1. The V gene end was trimmed by 8 bases and the J gene end by 4 bases; junction bases not matched to a gene: 3. CDR1 is DFQATT, CDR2 SNEGSKA, per germline (reference sequence). This CDR3 is 12 amino acids long. CDR3 sequence (DNA): TGCAGTACAGGGGGGAGCACCGGGGAGCTGTTTTTT. As protein: CSTGGSTGELFF.

The table lists this clonotype with many counts. This chain's CDR3 is CASKTMTGGNTEAFF. Written as DNA, the CDR3 is TGTGCCAGCAAGACGATGACAGGGGGGAACACTGAAGCTTTCTTT. This sequence joins TRBV6-6 and TRBJ1-1; 9 bases are shared with TRBD1. With V trimmed by 7 bases and J by 1 base, 7 bases remained unmatched. Germline V gene data show CDR1 as MNHNY and CDR2 as SVGAGI (reference sequence). CDR3 length equals 15 residues.

This clonotype was seen a handful of times. The chain couples TRBV5-6 to TRBJ2-5; a possible D gene is TRBD2 (6 bases). Germline V gene lookup returns CDR1 SGHDT and CDR2 YYEEEE. Trimming stripped 0 bases from V and 4 bases from J, with 16 bases between. This CDR3 spans 16 amino acids. The CDR3 region is CASSLGWLAGIETQYF. In DNA form, the CDR3 reads TGTGCCAGCAGCTTGGGTTGGTTGGCGGGGATAGAGACCCAGTACTTC.

Ten or more counts support this clonotype. This chain connects TRBV7-2 to TRBJ1-1, with a weak D call TRBD1 (5 bases). CDR1 and CDR2 (germline): SGHTA, FQGNSA. V lost 3 bases and J lost 7, with 12 bases in between. This CDR3 has 13 amino acids. CDR3 in DNA: TGTGCCAGCAGCTTCAGGGTAAACGGTGAAGCTTTCTTT. This encodes CASSFRVNGEAFF.

This clonotype was found many times. This chain links TRBV4-3 with TRBJ1-1; D is perhaps TRBD1 (5 bases). Germline V gives CDR1 LGHNA, CDR2 YSLEER. Trimming stripped 0 bases from V and 1 base from J, with 9 bases between. CDR3 length: 15 residues. This CDR3 reads CASSQDRQGNTEAFF. The DNA of the CDR3 is TGCGCCAGCAGCCAAGATCGGCAGGGGAACACTGAAGCTTTCTTT.

This clonotype was counted many times. The rearrangement uses TRBV6-6 and TRBJ1-2; TRBD1 is a possible D gene (5 bases). V was shortened by 11 bases and J by 8 bases, with 18 bases between the two germline ends. The germline gives CDR1 MNHNY, CDR2 SVGAGI (reference sequence). CDR3 length equals 12 residues. CDR3 DNA sequence: TGTGCCTGCCAAGGAGGGGTAGGCGGCTACACCTTC. It translates to CACQGGVGGYTF.